The TCR beta chain under discussion was sequenced for a study of control samples from healthy donors and cancer patients. Assay used: immunoSEQ multiplex PCR; TCRdb lists only in-frame clones, some missing. Altogether about 49,000 clones are present, roughly 85% being singletons, with the ten largest covering approximately 2.6%. Germline V gene data show CDR1 as DFQATT and CDR2 as SNEGSKA (reference sequence). V was clipped by 3 bases and J by 1 base; unmatched bases: 5. The CDR3 contains 14 residues. This TCR came from a woman in her fifties or sixties with lung cancer. The material sequenced was PBMCs. The chain recombines TRBV20-1 with TRBJ1-1, with 7 bases lining up with TRBD1. The CDR3 protein is CSASGGQQNTEAFF. CDR3 sequence (DNA): TGCAGTGCTAGTGGGGGACAGCAGAACACTGAAGCTTTCTTT.